The 8 T cell receptor beta chains below all came from one sample that was sequenced in a study of blood T cell repertoires in COVID-19. Sequencing was performed with immunoSEQ multiplex PCR; in TCRdb, only in-frame clones are kept and a portion is missing. The table has 350,000 to 450,000 clones, more than 70% seen once; the top ten hold 2.3%. The sequenced material came from peripheral blood. These receptors all stem from a woman in her fifties or sixties with COVID-19, enrolled during active disease.

The V and J genes are TRBV29-1 and TRBJ2-7; TRBD2 is a possible D gene (5 bases). Looked up from germline, CDR1 is SQVTM and CDR2 is ANQGSEA. V was clipped by 0 bases and J by 0 bases, with 12 bases between them. This CDR3 comprises 15 residues. CDR3 bases: TGCAGCGTTGAAGATCGAGGGTATAGCTCCTACGAGCAGTACTTC. As protein: CSVEDRGYSSYEQYF.

The chain carries TRBV7-2 and TRBJ1-1, with 7 nucleotides matching TRBD1. The germline V gene has CDR1 SGHTA and CDR2 FQGNSA. This CDR3 spans 13 amino acids. The ends lost 5 bases at V and 8 bases at J; junction bases unmatched: 8. The CDR3 bases are TGTGCCAGCAGCCCACCGGGACAGCAGGAAGCTTTCTTT. Translation: CASSPPGQQEAFF.

The gene calls are TRBV5-1 and TRBJ1-3, with D perhaps matching TRBD1 (6 bases). Germline V gene sequence: CDR1 SGHRS, CDR2 YFSETQ. The CDR3 extends over 15 amino acids. The V end was cut by 1 base, the J end by 2 bases, with 10 bases between. As DNA, the CDR3 is TGCGCCAGCAGCTTGAGCGGGGGGCCTGGAAACACCATATATTTT. It codes for CASSLSGGPGNTIYF.

The CDR3 here is CASSAGTYTNEKLFF. The CDR3 DNA reads as TGTGCCAGCAGTGCCGGGACTTACACTAATGAAAAACTGTTTTTT. The rearrangement links TRBV25-1 to TRBJ1-4, with D tentatively TRBD1 (5 bases). The germline CDR1 and CDR2 sequences are MGHDK and SYGVNS. V lost 4 bases, J lost 2 bases, and 11 bases lay in between. The CDR3 extends over 15 amino acids.

The CDR3 reads CASSPPEAPFSTDTQYF. The DNA of the CDR3 is TGTGCCAGCAGTCCCCCGGAGGCACCCTTTAGCACAGATACGCAGTATTTT. The rearrangement links TRBV5-5 to TRBJ2-3, with D tentatively TRBD2 (5 bases). The CDR3 spans 17 residues. Trimming took 5 bases from V and 0 from J, leaving 19 bases between them. Germline CDR1 is SGHKS and CDR2 is YYEKEE (reference sequence).

V is TRBV27 and J is TRBJ2-7, with unresolved D. The CDR3 spans 15 residues. Germline-derived CDR1 and CDR2 are MNHEY and SMNVEV (reference sequence). The V end was cut by 2 bases, the J end by 3 bases, with 14 bases between. CDR3 DNA sequence: TGTGCCAGCAGTTTACAACACAGCAGTAGCTACGAGCAGTACTTC. Encoded protein: CASSLQHSSSYEQYF.

This chain links TRBV27 with TRBJ2-1, with 8 bases matching TRBD1. Germline values: CDR1 MNHEY, CDR2 SMNVEV (reference sequence). The CDR3 extends over 15 amino acids. V gave up 3 bases and J gave up 4 bases; unmatched junction bases: 5. CDR3 nucleotides: TGTGCCAGCAGTTTCAGCCGGACAGGGTACAATGAGCAGTTCTTC. The encoded protein is CASSFSRTGYNEQFF.

The chain combines TRBV27 with TRBJ1-4; 8 nucleotides line up with TRBD1. Germline V gene data show CDR1 as MNHEY and CDR2 as SMNVEV (reference sequence). The ends lost 5 bases at V and 4 bases at J; junction bases unmatched: 6. The CDR3 is made up of 15 amino acids. CDR3 in amino acids: CASSLGQVYNEKLFF. The CDR3 nucleotides are TGTGCCAGCAGTCTGGGACAGGTGTATAATGAAAAACTGTTTTTT.